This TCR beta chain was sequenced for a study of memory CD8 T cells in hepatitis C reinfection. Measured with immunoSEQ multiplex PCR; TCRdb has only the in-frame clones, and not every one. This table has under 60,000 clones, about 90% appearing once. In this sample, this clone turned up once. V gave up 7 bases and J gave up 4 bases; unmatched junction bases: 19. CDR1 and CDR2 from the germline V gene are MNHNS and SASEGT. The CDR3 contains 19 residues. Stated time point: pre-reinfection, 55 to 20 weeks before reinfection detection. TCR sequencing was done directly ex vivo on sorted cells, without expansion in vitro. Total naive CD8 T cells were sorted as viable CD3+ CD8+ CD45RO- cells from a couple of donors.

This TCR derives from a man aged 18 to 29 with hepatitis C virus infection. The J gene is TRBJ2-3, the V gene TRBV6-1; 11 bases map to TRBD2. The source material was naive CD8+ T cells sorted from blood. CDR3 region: CASTDAMVAGGTSPDTQYF. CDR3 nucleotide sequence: TGTGCCAGCACTGACGCTATGGTAGCGGGGGGGACCTCCCCAGATACGCAGTATTTT.